These T cell receptor beta chains were read from a single sample in a study of identical twins. TCRdb itself ran the 5' RACE reads through MiXCR, one entry per CDR3 protein. The data contain some 900,000 distinct CDR3 sequences, about 12% of them singletons. The same sample was also studied in work on yellow fever vaccine responses in identical twins.

Material for sequencing was PBMCs. The receptors shown here come from a woman aged 18 to 35 in good health. The CDR3 runs from the conserved cysteine through the conserved F or W. The D gene is left open where the match is weak. Where a row states a size, it is once, few, many or the class of an expanded clone; other rows omit it.

abundance	d_gene	v_gene	j_gene	CDR3aa	CDR3nt
once	TRBD2	TRBV7-3	TRBJ2-1	CASSLIKTSGKGSEQFF	TGTGCCAGCAGCTTAATCAAGACTAGCGGGAAGGGTAGTGAGCAGTTCTTC
-	TRBD2	TRBV20-1	TRBJ2-1	CSASIGRASGEQFF	TGCAGTGCTTCTATCGGGAGGGCCTCGGGTGAGCAGTTCTTC
few	TRBD1	TRBV4-1	TRBJ1-6	CASSRTGENSPLHF	TGCGCCAGCAGCCGGACAGGAGAGAATTCACCCCTCCACTTT
few	-	TRBV29-1	TRBJ1-5	CSVAVNNQPQHF	TGCAGCGTTGCAGTGAACAATCAGCCCCAGCATTTT
-	TRBD2	TRBV19	TRBJ2-1	CASSTRPGLGGSYNEQFF	TGTGCCAGTAGTACTCGACCGGGACTAGGAGGCTCCTACAATGAGCAGTTCTTC
-	-	TRBV4-1	TRBJ2-2	CASSPQGLRGPTNTGELFF	TGCGCCAGCAGCCCCCAGGGGTTGCGGGGCCCCACGAACACCGGGGAGCTGTTTTTT
-	-	TRBV5-1	TRBJ2-1	CASSLEGGGPLGEQFF	TGCGCCAGCAGCTTGGAGGGCGGGGGCCCCCTCGGTGAGCAGTTCTTC
few	TRBD1	TRBV11-1	TRBJ2-1	CASSFPGTGGQSSYNEQFF	TGTGCCAGCAGCTTCCCCGGGACAGGAGGCCAGAGCTCCTACAATGAGCAGTTCTTC
many	-	TRBV5-1	TRBJ2-7	CASSLDEAGPIYEQYF	TGCGCCAGCAGCTTGGATGAGGCGGGTCCCATCTACGAGCAGTACTTC
few	-	TRBV5-1	TRBJ2-2	CASSLDVGSGELFF	TGCGCCAGCAGCTTGGACGTGGGGTCCGGGGAGCTGTTTTTT
few	-	TRBV7-8	TRBJ2-7	CASSLGIVGSSYEQYF	TGTGCCAGCAGCTTAGGGATCGTGGGGAGCTCCTACGAGCAGTACTTC
few	-	TRBV20-1	TRBJ2-1	CSASPPGHTNLEQFF	TGCAGTGCTAGCCCCCCGGGACATACTAACCTTGAGCAGTTCTTC
many	TRBD2	TRBV12-3/TRBV12-4	TRBJ2-1	CASSFPAGGRDEQFF	TGTGCCAGCAGTTTCCCAGCGGGGGGTAGGGATGAGCAGTTCTTC
few	TRBD2	TRBV5-6	TRBJ2-7	CASSYSGTSPYEQYF	TGTGCCAGCAGTTACTCCGGGACTAGCCCCTACGAGCAGTACTTC
few	TRBD2	TRBV4-2	TRBJ2-3	CASSQARGGGSDTQYF	TGTGCCAGCAGCCAAGCTCGCGGGGGGGGGTCAGATACGCAGTATTTT
-	-	TRBV2	TRBJ2-5	CASSDLETQYF	TGTGCCAGCAGTGATTTGGAGACCCAGTACTTC
-	TRBD2	TRBV28	TRBJ2-1	CASSLSRGILHNEQFF	TGTGCCAGCAGCCTATCGCGGGGGATCCTCCACAATGAGCAGTTCTTC
many	-	TRBV28	TRBJ2-1	CASSFGGVNEQFF	TGTGCCAGCAGTTTCGGCGGGGTCAATGAGCAGTTCTTC
few	-	TRBV7-2	TRBJ2-5	CASSTSHRETQYF	TGTGCCAGCAGCACTAGTCATCGCGAGACCCAGTACTTC
many	TRBD2	TRBV12-3/TRBV12-4	TRBJ2-3	CASSPSGRGSDTQYF	TGTGCCAGCAGTCCTAGCGGGAGGGGGTCAGATACGCAGTATTTT
many	-	TRBV4-2	TRBJ2-2	CASSREPDTGELFF	TGTGCCAGCAGCCGGGAACCGGACACCGGGGAGCTGTTTTTT
many	-	TRBV7-9	TRBJ1-1	CASSSFLGRRTEAFF	TGTGCCAGCAGCTCGTTCTTGGGGAGGCGGACTGAAGCTTTCTTT
few	TRBD1	TRBV12-3/TRBV12-4	TRBJ1-2	CASSQTPGGQGYTF	TGTGCCAGCAGTCAAACACCAGGGGGGCAAGGCTACACCTTC
-	TRBD2	TRBV12-3/TRBV12-4	TRBJ2-1	CASNDLGRGHEQFF	TGTGCCAGCAATGACCTAGGGAGGGGCCATGAGCAGTTCTTC
few	-	TRBV7-2	TRBJ2-7	CASSYPGSPSYEQYF	TGTGCCAGCAGCTACCCGGGCAGTCCCTCCTACGAGCAGTACTTC
-	-	TRBV6-6	TRBJ2-3	CASTGMGTDTQYF	TGTGCCAGCACGGGGATGGGCACAGATACGCAGTATTTT
many	TRBD2	TRBV12-3/TRBV12-4	TRBJ2-1	CASSWTSGAYNEQFF	TGTGCCAGCAGTTGGACTAGCGGGGCGTACAATGAGCAGTTCTTC
-	TRBD1	TRBV15	TRBJ1-5	CATSLRTGIGNQPQHF	TGTGCCACCAGTTTAAGGACAGGGATTGGCAATCAGCCCCAGCATTTT
-	TRBD1	TRBV10-3	TRBJ2-3	CAISSTGGAGDTQYF	TGTGCCATCAGTTCTACAGGGGGCGCGGGAGATACGCAGTATTTT
few	TRBD1	TRBV10-3	TRBJ1-1	CAISGPGQGTEAFF	TGTGCCATCAGTGGTCCGGGACAGGGGACTGAAGCTTTCTTT
-	-	TRBV10-3	TRBJ2-1	CAISASGTPYNEQFF	TGTGCCATCAGTGCCTCCGGGACACCCTACAATGAGCAGTTCTTC
-	-	TRBV20-1	TRBJ2-7	CSARADGTGPAYEQYF	TGCAGTGCCAGGGCGGACGGAACAGGGCCCGCCTACGAGCAGTACTTC
-	-	TRBV24-1	TRBJ1-1	CATSDRGVTEAFF	TGTGCCACCAGTGATCGGGGTGTCACTGAAGCTTTCTTT
-	-	TRBV15	TRBJ2-2	CATSSSSPTGELFF	TGTGCCACCAGCAGTTCCTCCCCCACCGGGGAGCTGTTTTTT
few	TRBD2	TRBV24-1	TRBJ2-1	CATSANRAGGEQFF	TGTGCCACCAGTGCGAACAGGGCGGGAGGTGAGCAGTTCTTC
many	-	TRBV5-1	TRBJ1-4	CASRIGTANEKLFF	TGCGCCAGCAGGATCGGGACGGCTAATGAAAAACTGTTTTTT
few	-	TRBV7-2	TRBJ1-6	CASSFTGWTNEPLHF	TGTGCCAGCAGCTTTACAGGGTGGACCAATGAACCCCTCCACTTT
few	TRBD2	TRBV5-1	TRBJ2-1	CASSFVASGNNEQFF	TGCGCCAGCAGCTTTGTGGCTAGCGGTAACAATGAGCAGTTCTTC
many	TRBD2	TRBV20-1	TRBJ2-1	CSAPGLAEYNEQFF	TGCAGTGCACCTGGACTAGCGGAGTACAATGAGCAGTTCTTC
many	-	TRBV12-3/TRBV12-4	TRBJ1-3	CASSTQGKDTIYF	TGTGCCAGCAGTACCCAGGGTAAAGACACCATATATTTT